These 28 T cell receptor beta chains were all obtained from the same sample, sequenced in a study of type 1 regulatory T cells. No antigen has been identified for these receptors. Using its own MiXCR run on the reads, TCRdb lists one record per CDR3 protein. Altogether about 62,000 distinct CDR3 sequences are present, roughly 60% being singletons, with the ten largest covering 1.8%. Sample: cultured non-Tr1 T cells, either the whole culture or a sorted T cell fraction (not recorded which). These receptor sequences come from a human donor in good health.

The chain joins TRBV25-1 to TRBJ2-3; the D gene is possibly TRBD2 (6 bases). Trimming left V 7 bases short and J 4 bases short, with 15 bases between. The CDR3 runs to 14 residues. The germline V gene encodes CDR1 MGHDK and CDR2 SYGVNS. Written as DNA, the CDR3 is TGTGCCAGCACCTCTAAGGGAGGCCCAGATACGCAGTATTTT. Translated, it gives CASTSKGGPDTQYF. The whole variable domain, filled in from reference TRBV25-1 and TRBJ2-3, reads EADIYQTPRYLVIGTGKKITLECSQTMGHDKMYWYQQDPGMELHLIHYSYGVNSTEKGDLSSESTVSRIRTEHFPLTLESARPSHTSQYLCASTSKGGPDTQYFGPGTRLTVL.

The chain uses TRBV2 and TRBJ2-1; TRBD1 might be the D (6 bases). Germline V lookup: CDR1 SNHLY, CDR2 FYNNEI. The CDR3 totals 13 residues. V lost 6 bases and J 7 bases, leaving 13 bases between the germline ends. The CDR3 reads CASRQGVINEQFF. CDR3 DNA: TGTGCCAGCAGACAGGGTGTGATTAATGAGCAGTTCTTC.

The chain is built from TRBV6-6 and TRBJ2-1; either TRBD1 or TRBD2 may fit D (5 bases each). This CDR3 contains 15 residues. V shed 2 bases and J shed 6 bases, with 14 bases lying between them. The germline V gene encodes CDR1 MNHNY and CDR2 SVGAGI (reference sequence). The CDR3, as DNA: TGTGCCAGCAGTTACGCCGGGATCCAGGGCAATGAGCAGTTCTTC. This translates into CASSYAGIQGNEQFF.

The chain couples TRBV5-1 to TRBJ2-3; 7 nucleotides line up with TRBD2. Germline-derived CDR1 and CDR2 are SGHRS and YFSETQ. V shed 0 bases and J 0 bases; nucleotides not matched to a gene: 13. The CDR3 contains 19 residues. The CDR3 region is CASSLEGRLAESSTDTQYF. CDR3 DNA sequence: TGCGCCAGCAGCTTGGAGGGTCGTCTAGCGGAATCTAGCACAGATACGCAGTATTTT. Variable domain in full (rest from reference TRBV5-1 and TRBJ2-3): KAGVTQTPRYLIKTRGQQVTLSCSPISGHRSVSWYQQTPGQGLQFLFEYFSETQRNKGNFPGRFSGRQFSNSRSEMNVSTLELGDSALYLCASSLEGRLAESSTDTQYFGPGTRLTVL.

This clonotype showed up just a few times. The chain links TRBV2 to TRBJ2-5; no clear D gene. The CDR3 runs 12 residues. The V and J ends lost 8 bases and 0 bases respectively, with 7 bases between them. Looked up from germline, CDR1 is SNHLY and CDR2 is FYNNEI. CDR3 DNA sequence: TGTGCCAGCGGGAAGTACCAAGAGACCCAGTACTTC. It specifies CASGKYQETQYF.

This chain uses TRBV6-1 with TRBJ2-1, with TRBD2 identical over 7 bases. The CDR3 spans 15 residues. Germline assignment: CDR1 MNHNS and CDR2 SASEGT. The CDR3 DNA follows: TGTGCGAGCGCCAGTAGGAGCGGGAACATCGATGAGCAGTTCTTC. Translation: CASASRSGNIDEQFF.

This chain joins TRBV18 and TRBJ2-4; the match to TRBD1 covers 10 bases. Germline V lookup: CDR1 KGHSH, CDR2 LQKENI. The J segment lost 10 bases and the V segment lost 4 bases, leaving 13 bases of the junction unmatched. The CDR3 runs to 16 residues. The CDR3 spells CASSLPPGQGPGIQYF. The CDR3 coding sequence is TGTGCCAGCTCACTTCCCCCGGGACAGGGGCCAGGGATTCAGTACTTC.

The J gene is TRBJ2-2, the V gene TRBV18, with no clear D. CDR3 length: 13 amino acids. V gave up 5 bases and J gave up 3 bases, with 7 bases separating them. Germline-derived CDR1 and CDR2 are KGHSH and LQKENI. The CDR3 DNA reads TGTGCCAGCTCAGGGATGGACACCGGGGAGCTGTTTTTT. Its protein is CASSGMDTGELFF. The full variable domain, completed using reference TRBV18 and TRBJ2-2, is NAGVMQNPRHLVRRRGQEARLRCSPMKGHSHVYWYRQLPEEGLKFMVYLQKENIIDESGMPKERFSAEFPKEGPSILRIQQVVRGDSAAYFCASSGMDTGELFFGEGSRLTVL.

The chain employs TRBV7-2 and TRBJ1-2; D is ambiguous. This CDR3 has 16 residues. Looked up from germline, CDR1 is SGHTA and CDR2 is FQGNSA. Trimming removed 2 bases from V and 0 bases from J, with 13 bases in between. CDR3: CASSLRVRLANYGYTF. The CDR3 DNA is TGTGCCAGCAGCTTAAGAGTTCGGCTTGCTAACTATGGCTACACCTTC.

This clonotype was found a few times. CDR3 sequence (DNA): TGTGCCACCCGGGAGGGTACGCAGTATTTT. It encodes CATREGTQYF. The chain combines TRBV19 with TRBJ2-3, with TRBD2 matching 8 bases. This CDR3 region has 10 residues. Germline-derived CDR1 and CDR2 are LNHDA and SQIVND (reference sequence). V dropped 10 bases and J dropped 8; count of bases not matched to a gene: 2.

The chain uses TRBV29-1 and TRBJ1-1; 7 nucleotides match TRBD1. V gave up 7 bases and J gave up 6 bases; unmatched junction bases: 8. This CDR3 comprises 12 residues. Looked up from germline, CDR1 is SQVTM and CDR2 is ANQGSEA. CDR3 in DNA: TGCAGCGGGAGACAGGGTCTGGCTGAAGCTTTCTTT. This translates into CSGRQGLAEAFF. Together with reference TRBV29-1 and TRBJ1-1, the CDR3 gives the full variable domain: SAVISQKPSRDICQRGTSLTIQCQVDSQVTMMFWYRQQPGQSLTLIATANQGSEATYESGFVIDKFPISRPNLTFSTLTVSNMSPEDSSIYLCSGRQGLAEAFFGQGTRLTVV.

V usage is TRBV12-3 or TRBV12-4 and J usage is TRBJ2-1, with a tentative D call TRBD2 (6 bases). V was clipped by 3 bases and J by 5 bases, with 14 bases between them. The CDR3 covers 15 residues. The DNA of the CDR3 is TGTGCCAGCAGTTTCGGGGAGGACCATAACAATGAGCAGTTCTTC. Translated, it gives CASSFGEDHNNEQFF.

This clonotype was counted once. The CDR3 bases are TGCAGTGCTTGGACAGTCAACACCGGGGAGCTGTTTTTT. Translating gives CSAWTVNTGELFF. The V call is TRBV20-1, the J call TRBJ2-2, with TRBD1 as a possible D gene (6 bases). The V end lost 5 bases, the J end lost 2 bases, and 9 bases lay between the germline ends. CDR3 length: 13 amino acids. Germline lookup yields CDR1 DFQATT and CDR2 SNEGSKA (reference sequence).

This chain uses TRBV15 with TRBJ2-3, with 7 positions matching TRBD2. Germline V CDR1 and CDR2: LNHNV, YYDKDF (reference sequence). This CDR3 has 16 amino acids. V gave up 3 bases and J gave up 0 bases; unmatched junction bases: 6. CDR3 sequence: CATSSVTSASTDTQYF. The CDR3 nucleotides are TGTGCCACCAGCAGTGTCACTAGCGCTAGCACAGATACGCAGTATTTT. The full variable domain, completed using reference TRBV15 and TRBJ2-3, is DAMVIQNPRYQVTQFGKPVTLSCSQTLNHNVMYWYQQKSSQAPKLLFHYYDKDFNNEADTPDNFQSRRPNTSFCFLDIRSPGLGDTAMYLCATSSVTSASTDTQYFGPGTRLTVL.

This chain links TRBV9 with TRBJ2-5, with D hard to call. This CDR3 spans 13 amino acids. Germline lookup yields CDR1 SGDLS and CDR2 YYNGEE. V gave up 2 bases and J gave up 0 bases, with 5 bases separating them. For the CDR3, the DNA is TGTGCCAGCAGCGTGGCAGACCAAGAGACCCAGTACTTC. Translation: CASSVADQETQYF.

This chain uses TRBV7-9 with TRBJ2-7, with D unclear. Germline loops: CDR1 SEHNR, CDR2 FQNEAQ (reference sequence). This CDR3 contains 15 residues. V shed 4 bases and J shed 3 bases, with 16 bases lying between them. The CDR3: CASSSGSIRSYEQYF. For the CDR3, the DNA is TGTGCCAGCAGCTCCGGTTCCATCAGGAGCTACGAGCAGTACTTC. Drawing the rest from reference TRBV7-9 and TRBJ2-7, the complete variable domain is DTGVSQNPRHKITKRGQNVTFRCDPISEHNRLYWYRQTLGQGPEFLTYFQNEAQLEKSRLLSDRFSAERPKGSFSTLEIQRTEQGDSAMYLCASSSGSIRSYEQYFGPGTRLTVT.

V usage is TRBV28 and J usage is TRBJ1-5, with D possibly TRBD1 on 6 matching bases. V shed 7 bases and J shed 7 bases, with 20 bases lying between them. This CDR3 is built from 15 residues. CDR1 is MDHEN, CDR2 SYDVKM, per germline. CDR3: CASTAGYRVKQPQHF. The CDR3 bases are TGTGCCAGCACCGCCGGTTACAGGGTAAAACAGCCCCAGCATTTT.

The chain joins TRBV28 to TRBJ1-1, with unresolved D. Deletions cut 6 bases from V and 7 bases from J, with 15 bases between. This CDR3 has 13 residues. CDR1 MDHEN and CDR2 SYDVKM come from the germline V gene. CDR3 loop: CASSTLGSYEAFF. The CDR3 nucleotides are TGTGCCAGCAGCACCCTAGGGAGTTATGAAGCTTTCTTT.

The V call is TRBV5-4, the J call TRBJ2-7; D is possibly TRBD1 or TRBD2 (5 bases each). V lost 3 bases and J lost 4, with 20 bases in between. The CDR3 runs to 16 residues. Germline CDR1 SGHNT, CDR2 YYREEE (reference sequence). DNA for the CDR3: TGTGCCAGCAGCTCCGCTGCCGGGACGGATCCATACGAGCAGTACTTC. The encoded protein is CASSSAAGTDPYEQYF.

This clonotype was counted once. V gene TRBV20-1 combines with J gene TRBJ1-5, with D possibly matching TRBD1 (5 bases). V dropped 5 bases and J dropped 3 bases, with 23 bases sitting between them. There are 17 residues in the CDR3. Per germline, CDR1 DFQATT and CDR2 SNEGSKA (reference sequence). The CDR3 loop reads CSAWDPYTGVSNQPQHF. CDR3 bases: TGCAGTGCTTGGGACCCTTACACAGGAGTTTCCAATCAGCCCCAGCATTTT.

This clonotype was detected ten times or more. This chain joins TRBV20-1 and TRBJ2-7; D might be TRBD1 or TRBD2, each matching 5 bases. Per germline, CDR1 DFQATT and CDR2 SNEGSKA (reference sequence). The CDR3 has 12 residues. Trimming cost V 6 bases and J 2 bases, with 11 bases left between them. The CDR3 DNA sequence: TGCAGTGCGGAACCGGGACCCTACGAGCAGTACTTC. The encoded protein is CSAEPGPYEQYF.

The chain couples TRBV5-1 to TRBJ1-1; D is possibly TRBD1 (6 bases). Germline V CDR1 and CDR2: SGHRS, YFSETQ. This CDR3 contains 14 residues. Trimming shortened V by 5 bases and J by 4 bases, and 15 bases separated the two germline ends. The CDR3 reads CASSLRGGGTEAFF. DNA of the CDR3: TGCGCCAGCAGTCTGAGGGGAGGGGGCACTGAAGCTTTCTTT.

V usage is TRBV12-3 or TRBV12-4 and J usage is TRBJ2-2; D unresolved. The CDR3 consists of 13 residues. V was shortened by 7 bases and J by 14 bases, with 20 bases between the two germline ends. CDR3: CASTTRGALVLFF. The CDR3 DNA reads TGTGCCAGCACGACACGTGGAGCGCTAGTTCTGTTTTTT.

The gene calls are TRBV6-8 and TRBJ2-2; D is uncertain. CDR1 is MNHGY and CDR2 is SAAAGT in the germline V gene. Trimming left V 3 bases short and J 5 bases short, with 13 bases between. The CDR3 runs to 15 residues. Here the CDR3 DNA reads TGTGCCAGCAGTTATCGGGCCCAGGAAACCGGGGAGCTGTTTTTT. Translated, it gives CASSYRAQETGELFF.

The J gene is TRBJ1-1, the V gene TRBV3-1; D gene ambiguous. This CDR3 spans 14 amino acids. Germline CDR1 LGHDT, CDR2 YNNKEL (reference sequence). Trimming took off 7 bases at V and 11 bases at J, with 23 bases between the two ends. The CDR3 is CASNSGEGPVGAFF. The CDR3 DNA reads TGTGCCAGCAACTCAGGAGAGGGCCCCGTTGGGGCTTTCTTT.

This chain's CDR3 is CASRPLHKQGIFLTGELFF. In DNA, the CDR3 is TGTGCCAGCAGGCCTCTCCATAAACAGGGGATTTTTTTGACCGGGGAGCTGTTTTTT. The chain employs TRBV28 and TRBJ2-2; 7 bases fit TRBD1. The CDR3 runs 19 residues. After removal of 6 bases from V and 5 bases from J, the junction contained 21 bases not matched to a gene. Germline-derived CDR1 and CDR2 are MDHEN and SYDVKM. The whole variable domain, remainder taken from reference TRBV28 and TRBJ2-2, is DVKVTQSSRYLVKRTGEKVFLECVQDMDHENMFWYRQDPGLGLRLIYFSYDVKMKEKGDIPEGYSVSREKKERFSLILESASTNQTSMYLCASRPLHKQGIFLTGELFFGEGSRLTVL.

The J gene is TRBJ2-7, the V gene TRBV3-1; TRBD1 matches 10 bases. CDR1 and CDR2 from the germline V gene are LGHDT and YNNKEL (reference sequence). The CDR3 length is 16 residues. Germline trimming cut 2 bases from V and 1 base from J; bases unmatched to any gene: 5. As DNA, the CDR3 is TGTGCCAGCAGCCAACTCCGGGACAGGGGATCCTACGAGCAGTACTTC. This translates into CASSQLRDRGSYEQYF.

The chain recombines TRBV6-6 with TRBJ2-3; D is undetermined. V dropped 8 bases and J dropped 3 bases, with 15 bases sitting between them. The CDR3 totals 14 residues. Germline V gene sequence: CDR1 MNHNY, CDR2 SVGAGI (reference sequence). The CDR3 bases are TGTGCCAGCGTCTGGAGCGATTCTACAGATACGCAGTATTTT. Its protein product is CASVWSDSTDTQYF.